These 22 T cell receptor beta chains originate from one sample sequenced in a study of Graves' ophthalmopathy and Graves' hyperthyroidism. RNA transcripts provided the template for amplifying TCR beta CDR3 regions. A first-round RT-PCR used HTBI primers, followed by a second-round multiplex PCR. TCRdb reanalysed the multiplex PCR reads using MiXCR and keeps one entry per CDR3 protein. The sample lists some 370,000 distinct CDR3 sequences, about 15% occurring once. Specimen: peripheral blood. The receptors originated from an adult woman with stable Graves' hyperthyroidism.

This clonotype was counted at least ten times. The CDR3 nucleotides read TGTGCCAGCAGTTACACAAGTGGTCCGGACTCGACCTACGAGCAGTACTTC. It is translated as CASSYTSGPDSTYEQYF. This chain uses TRBV6-5 with TRBJ2-7, with TRBD2 as a possible D gene (5 bases). V was trimmed by 2 bases and J by 2 bases, leaving 19 bases between them. The germline gives CDR1 MNHEY, CDR2 SVGAGI. The CDR3 length is 17 residues.

This clonotype was counted at least ten times. The chain joins TRBV7-9 to TRBJ2-5, with 11 bases lining up with TRBD1. Germline trimming cut 3 bases from V and 5 bases from J; bases unmatched to any gene: 5. The CDR3 totals 15 residues. Germline CDR1 reads SEHNR; CDR2 reads FQNEAQ (reference sequence). In DNA form, the CDR3 reads TGTGCCAGCAGCTTCGGACAGGGGGCGGTTGAGACCCAGTACTTC. Its translation: CASSFGQGAVETQYF. The variable domain in full, completed from reference TRBV7-9 and TRBJ2-5, reads DTGVSQNPRHKITKRGQNVTFRCDPISEHNRLYWYRQTLGQGPEFLTYFQNEAQLEKSRLLSDRFSAERPKGSFSTLEIQRTEQGDSAMYLCASSFGQGAVETQYFGPGTRLLVL.

This clonotype was counted at least ten times. The rearrangement joins TRBV12-5 to TRBJ2-7; D could derive from TRBD1 or TRBD2 (5 bases each). Germline V gene data show CDR1 as LGHNT and CDR2 as FRNRAP. The CDR3 sequence is 12 residues long. Trimming left V 0 bases short and J 6 bases short, with 6 bases between. CDR3 DNA sequence: TGTGCTAGTGGTTTGGTTGGGGGCGAGCAGTACTTC. It is translated as CASGLVGGEQYF.

This clonotype has ten or more counts. The chain recombines TRBV19 with TRBJ1-2; D may be TRBD1 (5 bases). The length of the CDR3 is 14 residues. V was trimmed by 10 bases and J by 2 bases, leaving 17 bases between them. CDR1 is LNHDA and CDR2 is SQIVND in the germline V gene (reference sequence). The DNA of the CDR3 is TGTGCCACCACCTTGGGGCAGGAGAACTATGGCTACACCTTC. This sequence encodes CATTLGQENYGYTF. The full variable domain, completed using reference TRBV19 and TRBJ1-2, is DGGITQSPKYLFRKEGQNVTLSCEQNLNHDAMYWYRQDPGQGLRLIYYSQIVNDFQKGDIAEGYSVSREKKESFPLTVTSAQKNPTAFYLCATTLGQENYGYTFGSGTRLTVV.

In this sample, this clonotype turned up many times. The chain links TRBV6-2 or TRBV6-3 to TRBJ1-6; D is unresolved. Germline loops: CDR1 MNHEY, CDR2 SVGEGT. Trimming left V 5 bases short and J 0 bases short, with 14 bases between. CDR3 size: 17 residues. CDR3 region: CASSTPTESSYNSPLHF. DNA of the CDR3: TGTGCCAGCAGTACCCCGACGGAGAGCTCCTATAATTCACCCCTCCACTTT.

V is TRBV6-2 or TRBV6-3 and J is TRBJ1-1; 12 bases match TRBD1. The CDR3 consists of 19 residues. Germline V gene lookup returns CDR1 MNHEY and CDR2 SVGEGT. V shed 0 bases and J 3 bases; nucleotides not matched to a gene: 11. The chain's CDR3 is CASSYSIQWDRGPDTEAFF. The CDR3 nucleotides read TGTGCCAGCAGTTACTCGATACAATGGGACAGGGGGCCGGACACTGAAGCTTTCTTT.

This clonotype has at least ten counts. V is TRBV12-5 and J is TRBJ2-7; TRBD2 matches at 8 bases. This CDR3 spans 14 amino acids. J was trimmed by 0 bases and V by 7 bases; bases with no gene match: 5. Germline assignment: CDR1 LGHNT and CDR2 FRNRAP. CDR3 sequence reads: CASANSGSSYEQYF. The CDR3 coding sequence is TGTGCTAGTGCCAACAGCGGGAGCTCCTACGAGCAGTACTTC.

This clonotype was counted at least ten times. This chain joins TRBV2 and TRBJ1-6; no firm D call. The CDR3 extends over 12 amino acids. Trimming took 4 bases from V and 9 from J, leaving 7 bases between them. Germline assignment: CDR1 SNHLY and CDR2 FYNNEI. The CDR3 protein is CASSVFSSPLHF. For the CDR3, the DNA is TGTGCCAGCAGTGTATTCAGTTCACCCCTCCACTTT.

The table lists this clonotype with a count of one. It is likely a read error, because the conserved phenylalanine at the end of the CDR3 is missing. The DNA is left out, because the CDR3 cannot be placed on it with certainty; the CDR3 is given as TCRdb lists it. The genes are TRBV28 and TRBJ2-2; whether TRBD1, the table's D call, matches the DNA was not checked. The length of the CDR3 is 15 amino acids, counting both ends. Germline V gene data show CDR1 as MDHEN and CDR2 as SYDVKM. The CDR3 protein is CASSLSGGQSGELCL.

This clonotype was counted between two and nine times. The chain links TRBV5-1 to TRBJ2-5, with 14 bases matching TRBD2. J lost 4 bases, V lost 4 bases, and 9 bases had no gene match. The CDR3 runs 17 residues. Germline V gene sequence: CDR1 SGHRS, CDR2 YFSETQ. In DNA, the CDR3 is TGCGCCAGCAGCCCGGGGGGACTAGCGGGAGAGGGAGAGACCCAGTACTTC. It translates to CASSPGGLAGEGETQYF.

This clonotype appeared a few times. This sequence joins TRBV3-1 and TRBJ2-2; TRBD2 matches 8 bases. Looked up from germline, CDR1 is LGHDT and CDR2 is YNNKEL (reference sequence). CDR3 size: 17 residues. The junction had 9 bases not matched to a gene; V was cut back by 4 bases and J by 2 bases. The CDR3 spells CASSPESSGVNTGELFF. In DNA, the CDR3 is TGTGCCAGCAGCCCTGAGAGTAGCGGGGTCAACACCGGGGAGCTGTTTTTT.

This chain connects TRBV7-2 to TRBJ2-7, with D maybe TRBD2 (5 bases). V was trimmed by 0 bases and J by 2 bases, leaving 8 bases between them. The CDR3 consists of 14 residues. Germline V gene data show CDR1 as SGHTA and CDR2 as FQGNSA. The CDR3, as DNA: TGTGCCAGCAGCTTAGCGCCGGGAACCTACGAGCAGTACTTC. Translation: CASSLAPGTYEQYF. The complete variable domain, with remaining parts taken from reference TRBV7-2 and TRBJ2-7, reads GAGVSQSPSNKVTEKGKDVELRCDPISGHTALYWYRQSLGQGLEFLIYFQGNSAPDKSGLPSDRFSAERTGGSVSTLTIQRTQQEDSAVYLCASSLAPGTYEQYFGPGTRLTVT.

V and J are TRBV7-9 and TRBJ2-1; TRBD1 agrees at 7 bases. The germline V gene encodes CDR1 SEHNR and CDR2 FQNEAQ (reference sequence). This CDR3 is built from 17 residues. With V trimmed by 4 bases and J by 2 bases, 11 bases remained unmatched. The CDR3, as DNA: TGTGCCAGCAGCTCGGCAGGGGGACGGAGGACCTACAATGAGCAGTTCTTC. Translated, it gives CASSSAGGRRTYNEQFF.

This clonotype was seen repeatedly, ten times or more. The V gene is TRBV6-5, the J gene TRBJ2-7; D call uncertain. V was shortened by 2 bases and J by 5 bases, with 10 bases between the two germline ends. CDR1 is MNHEY and CDR2 is SVGAGI in the germline V gene. The CDR3 is 13 residues long. The CDR3 DNA sequence: TGTGCCAGCAGTTACGACAACGAGGACGAGCAGTACTTC. This encodes CASSYDNEDEQYF.

This clonotype was detected ten times or more. The chain's CDR3 is CASRRTVISYEQYF. CDR3 DNA sequence: TGCGCCAGCAGAAGGACAGTTATCTCCTACGAGCAGTACTTC. J is TRBJ2-7 and V is TRBV10-2; tentative D call: TRBD1 (6 bases). The CDR3 contains 14 residues. Germline V lookup: CDR1 WSHSY, CDR2 SAAADI. V was pared by 6 bases and J by 0 bases, with 12 bases between.

This clonotype is medium-sized by share. The chain has TRBV12-3 or TRBV12-4 and TRBJ1-1, with no clear D. This CDR3 is built from 14 residues. Between the trimmed V and J ends, which lost 5 bases and 0 bases, there was a span of 10 bases. Here the CDR3 DNA reads TGTGCCAGCAGTCCCGGACTCCTGAACACTGAAGCTTTCTTT. It is translated as CASSPGLLNTEAFF.

This clonotype has at least ten counts. V usage is TRBV12-3 or TRBV12-4 and J usage is TRBJ2-7, with a weak D call TRBD2 (6 bases). This CDR3 comprises 14 residues. The ends were cut back, 1 base at V and 4 bases at J, with 11 bases in the middle. The CDR3 region is CASSLVLAEYEQYF. DNA for the CDR3: TGTGCCAGCAGTTTAGTCTTAGCGGAATACGAGCAGTACTTC.

This clonotype has ten or more counts. This chain connects TRBV11-2 to TRBJ2-7; 12 nucleotides agree with TRBD2. The CDR3 is made up of 17 amino acids. The V gene's germline CDR1 is SGHAT and CDR2 FQNNGV. J was trimmed by 1 base and V by 5 bases; bases with no gene match: 9. In nucleotides, the CDR3 is TGTGCCAGCAGCACATATCGGACTAGCGGGATATCCTACGAGCAGTACTTC. This translates into CASSTYRTSGISYEQYF.

This clonotype has a handful of counts. The chain is built from TRBV18 and TRBJ2-7; D may be TRBD1 (5 bases). V lost 6 bases, J lost 1 base, and 10 bases lay in between. The CDR3 sequence is 13 residues long. Germline lookup yields CDR1 KGHSH and CDR2 LQKENI. This chain's CDR3 is CASSSDKSYEQYF. CDR3 DNA: TGTGCCAGCTCTTCGGACAAGTCCTACGAGCAGTACTTC. The full variable domain, with the rest looked up from reference TRBV18 and TRBJ2-7, is NAGVMQNPRHLVRRRGQEARLRCSPMKGHSHVYWYRQLPEEGLKFMVYLQKENIIDESGMPKERFSAEFPKEGPSILRIQQVVRGDSAAYFCASSSDKSYEQYFGPGTRLTVT.

The chain couples TRBV11-2 to TRBJ2-5; 12 nucleotides line up with TRBD2. The CDR3 has 19 residues. V was clipped by 3 bases and J by 4 bases; unmatched bases: 15. Germline values: CDR1 SGHAT, CDR2 FQNNGV. The CDR3 here is CASSFKPRLAGVRRETQYF. Here the CDR3 DNA reads TGTGCCAGCAGCTTTAAGCCCAGACTAGCGGGAGTAAGACGAGAGACCCAGTACTTC.

This clonotype showed up many times. The chain joins TRBV20-1 to TRBJ1-5, with a possible D match to TRBD1 (6 bases). The CDR3 runs 15 residues. V was cut by 5 bases and J by 1 base, with 15 bases left in between. CDR1 and CDR2 from the germline V gene are DFQATT and SNEGSKA (reference sequence). CDR3 residues: CSAGARGGSNQPQHF. CDR3 coding DNA: TGCAGTGCTGGCGCGAGGGGGGGGAGCAATCAGCCCCAGCATTTT.

This clonotype came up many times. This chain connects TRBV19 to TRBJ1-5; TRBD1 might be the D (6 bases). CDR1 is LNHDA, CDR2 SQIVND, per germline (reference sequence). This CDR3 comprises 15 residues. The V and J ends lost 6 bases and 4 bases respectively, with 16 bases between them. Here the CDR3 DNA reads TGTGCCAGTAGCAATGGGGGGGGGCGAAATCAGCCCCAGCATTTT. This codes for CASSNGGGRNQPQHF.